This passage covers 24 T cell receptor beta chains from one sample sequenced in a study of long-term antiretroviral therapy in people with HIV. At the survey level, the v3.0 immunoSEQ assay was run. Sequencing used immunoSEQ multiplex PCR; TCRdb keeps in-frame clones, though not all of them. In the table there are about 28,000 clones, 80% of which are singletons. Sequenced here: unsorted PBMCs, sampled 0.3 years after starting antiretroviral therapy. These receptors all stem from a man aged 35-49 years with HIV.

The chain links TRBV7-2 to TRBJ2-5; 9 bases map to TRBD2. This CDR3 is built from 18 residues. The junction had 10 bases not matched to a gene; V was cut back by 0 bases and J by 2 bases. Per germline, CDR1 SGHTA and CDR2 FQGNSA. The DNA for the CDR3 is TGTGCCAGCAGCTTAGCTAACTCCGGGACTAGCCGGCAAGAGACCCAGTACTTC. It translates to CASSLANSGTSRQETQYF.

This CDR3 reads CASSGGGRPNTEAFF. CDR3 nucleotides: TGTGCCAGCTCCGGGGGGGGGAGGCCAAACACTGAAGCTTTCTTT. The gene calls are TRBV6-1 and TRBJ1-1, with D possibly TRBD1 on 5 matching bases. Germline-derived CDR1 and CDR2 are MNHNS and SASEGT. CDR3 length: 15 residues. Trimming took off 8 bases at V and 2 bases at J, with 18 bases between the two ends.

The count of this clone is one. The V gene is TRBV30, the J gene TRBJ2-5, with 8 bases matching TRBD1. After removal of 6 bases from V and 5 bases from J, the junction contained 11 bases not matched to a gene. The CDR3 loop spans 14 amino acids. Per the germline V gene, CDR1 is GTSNPN and CDR2 is SVGIG (reference sequence). CDR3 residues: CACPGQGRGETQYF. As DNA, the CDR3 is TGTGCCTGTCCCGGACAGGGCCGAGGGGAGACCCAGTACTTC.

The chain combines TRBV7-2 with TRBJ1-3; TRBD1 aligns across 7 bases. V was clipped by 1 base and J by 0 bases; unmatched bases: 3. CDR1 is SGHTA and CDR2 is FQGNSA in the germline V gene. This CDR3 comprises 16 residues. CDR3 sequence (DNA): TGTGCCAGCAGCTTAGTTAGGACAGGCTCTGGAAACACCATATATTTT. It specifies CASSLVRTGSGNTIYF.

The rearrangement uses TRBV4-3 and TRBJ2-7, with 9 bases aligning to TRBD1. V dropped 4 bases and J dropped 3; count of bases not matched to a gene: 10. The CDR3 has 16 amino acids. Per germline, CDR1 LGHNA and CDR2 YSLEER. CDR3 DNA: TGCGCCAGCAGCCCCTCAATTGGACAGGGGCGCTACGAGCAGTACTTC. It is translated as CASSPSIGQGRYEQYF.

This clone occurred a few times. This chain uses TRBV5-1 with TRBJ2-5; 7 nucleotides match TRBD1. The CDR3 has 14 amino acids. CDR1 and CDR2 from the germline V gene are SGHRS and YFSETQ. The J segment lost 1 base and the V segment lost 4 bases, leaving 4 bases of the junction unmatched. The CDR3 protein is CASSTTGPQETQYF. For the CDR3, the DNA is TGCGCCAGCAGCACGACAGGGCCCCAAGAGACCCAGTACTTC.

The chain has TRBV4-2 and TRBJ1-4; 7 bases fit TRBD1. Germline lookup yields CDR1 LGHNA and CDR2 YNFKEQ. CDR3 length: 16 residues. V was clipped by 0 bases and J by 4 bases; unmatched bases: 5. CDR3 nucleotide sequence: TGTGCCAGCAGCCAAGAACAGGGGAGGGGTAATGAAAAACTGTTTTTT. This gives the protein CASSQEQGRGNEKLFF.

This clone was observed a handful of times. The chain is built from TRBV27 and TRBJ2-6; D unresolved. Per germline, CDR1 MNHEY and CDR2 SMNVEV (reference sequence). V was shortened by 6 bases and J by 4 bases, with 4 bases between the two germline ends. The CDR3 is 12 residues long. The CDR3 region is CASRTGANVLTF. The CDR3, as DNA: TGTGCCAGCAGGACCGGGGCCAACGTCCTGACTTTC. The variable domain in full, completed from reference TRBV27 and TRBJ2-6, reads EAQVTQNPRYLITVTGKKLTVTCSQNMNHEYMSWYRQDPGLGLRQIYYSMNVEVTDKGDVPEGYKVSRKEKRNFPLILESPSPNQTSLYFCASRTGANVLTFGAGSRLTVL.

V is TRBV27 and J is TRBJ2-7; 8 bases agree with TRBD1. Unmatched junction bases numbered 10, after V lost 0 bases and J lost 6 bases. The CDR3 spans 16 residues. The germline CDR1 and CDR2 sequences are MNHEY and SMNVEV (reference sequence). The CDR3 bases are TGTGCCAGCAGTTTATCTCCCGGGACAGGCTCCCGCGAGCAGTACTTC. This gives the protein CASSLSPGTGSREQYF.

V and J are TRBV7-3 and TRBJ1-1; D is unclear. Germline loops: CDR1 SGHTA, CDR2 FQGTGA. The CDR3 spans 13 residues. V shed 5 bases and J shed 5 bases, with 12 bases lying between them. The CDR3 loop reads CASSRISGTEAFF. The DNA for the CDR3 is TGTGCCAGCAGCCGAATCTCTGGGACTGAAGCTTTCTTT.

The CDR3 DNA sequence: TGCGCCAGCAGCCAAGTTGGGACAGGGAGCCACGAGCAGTACTTC. It encodes CASSQVGTGSHEQYF. V and J are TRBV4-3 and TRBJ2-7; 9 nucleotides match TRBD1. V dropped 1 base and J dropped 5; count of bases not matched to a gene: 6. CDR1 is LGHNA and CDR2 is YSLEER in the germline V gene. This CDR3 has 15 amino acids.

CDR3 region: CASSPTSGGTYNEQFF. CDR3 coding DNA: TGTGCCAGCTCACCGACTAGCGGGGGGACCTACAATGAGCAGTTCTTC. The chain employs TRBV18 and TRBJ2-1, with 13 positions matching TRBD2. V lost 3 bases and J lost 2; bases outside the gene matches: 1. Per germline, CDR1 KGHSH and CDR2 LQKENI. The CDR3 is 16 residues long.

The CDR3 nucleotides are TGTGCCAGTAGCCCAGGGGTTGCTTACGAGCAGTACTTC. Its translation: CASSPGVAYEQYF. The rearrangement joins TRBV19 to TRBJ2-7; tentatively, D is TRBD1 (6 bases). V was clipped by 6 bases and J by 4 bases, with 13 bases between them. The CDR3 extends over 13 amino acids. Germline-derived CDR1 and CDR2 are LNHDA and SQIVND (reference sequence).

This chain uses TRBV6-1 with TRBJ1-5, with D possibly matching TRBD1 (6 bases). The CDR3 length is 15 residues. The germline V gene encodes CDR1 MNHNS and CDR2 SASEGT. Trimming took off 7 bases at V and 7 bases at J, with 20 bases between the two ends. The DNA of the CDR3 is TGTGCCAGCACTAAAATGGGGTACAGGGAACAGCCCCAGCATTTT. Translating gives CASTKMGYREQPQHF.

The chain uses TRBV4-2 and TRBJ2-7; D might be TRBD2 (6 bases). The CDR3 length is 14 residues. Per germline, CDR1 LGHNA and CDR2 YNFKEQ. The ends were cut back, 0 bases at V and 7 bases at J, with 13 bases in the middle. CDR3 coding DNA: TGTGCCAGCAGCCAAGATCTGGGGGGTTGGGAGCAGTACTTC. Protein product: CASSQDLGGWEQYF.

The V and J genes are TRBV11-2 and TRBJ1-2; 9 bases map to TRBD1. V lost 6 bases, J lost 7 bases, and 9 bases stayed unmatched. The CDR3 has 14 amino acids. CDR1 SGHAT and CDR2 FQNNGV come from the germline V gene. The CDR3 is CASRFHRGPSGYTF. The CDR3, as DNA: TGTGCCAGCAGGTTCCACAGGGGGCCAAGTGGCTACACCTTC. Variable domain in full (rest from reference TRBV11-2 and TRBJ1-2): EAGVAQSPRYKIIEKRQSVAFWCNPISGHATLYWYQQILGQGPKLLIQFQNNGVVDDSQLPKDRFSAERLKGVDSTLKIQPAKLEDSAVYLCASRFHRGPSGYTFGSGTRLTVV.

A single count supports this clone. J is TRBJ2-5 and V is TRBV28; D gene uncertain. The CDR3 loop spans 15 amino acids. Germline CDR1 MDHEN, CDR2 SYDVKM. Trimming removed 3 bases from V and 5 bases from J, with 16 bases in between. CDR3 DNA sequence: TGTGCCAGCAGTTTTGAGACTCCTCCTTGGGAGACCCAGTACTTC. It yields the protein CASSFETPPWETQYF.

CDR3 nucleotide sequence: TGTGCCAGCAGACCAGCGAGCTCCTACAATGAGCAGTTCTTC. It yields the protein CASRPASSYNEQFF. The rearrangement joins TRBV5-4 to TRBJ2-1; no definite D call. V was trimmed by 5 bases and J by 0 bases, leaving 9 bases between them. Germline CDR1 is SGHNT and CDR2 is YYREEE (reference sequence). This CDR3 comprises 14 residues.

This clone was seen just once. The chain combines TRBV28 with TRBJ1-4; D is ambiguous. V was clipped by 5 bases and J by 8 bases, with 9 bases between them. The germline gives CDR1 MDHEN, CDR2 SYDVKM. The CDR3 loop spans 12 amino acids. The CDR3 reads CASSANGEKLFF. CDR3 in DNA: TGTGCCAGCAGTGCTAACGGGGAAAAACTGTTTTTT.

The rearrangement links TRBV10-2 to TRBJ2-1; 8 bases are shared with TRBD1. The CDR3 is made up of 13 amino acids. V lost 7 bases to trimming and J lost 4 bases; unmatched junction nucleotides: 3. Germline assignment: CDR1 WSHSY and CDR2 SAAADI. DNA for the CDR3: TGCGCCAGCACCCGGACAGGGTACAATGAGCAGTTCTTC. Translated: CASTRTGYNEQFF.

This clone has a handful of counts. V is TRBV9 and J is TRBJ1-6, with a tentative D call TRBD1 (6 bases). The CDR3 contains 15 residues. Germline V gives CDR1 SGDLS, CDR2 YYNGEE. Trimming removed 3 bases at V and 3 bases at J, with 10 bases between. This chain's CDR3 is CASSAEGGYNSPLHF. CDR3 nucleotides: TGTGCCAGCAGCGCTGAGGGGGGCTATAATTCACCCCTCCACTTT.

This clone was observed a few times. The CDR3 sequence is CSAEQFPEAFF. For the CDR3, the DNA is TGCAGTGCCGAACAGTTCCCTGAAGCTTTCTTT. The chain recombines TRBV20-1 with TRBJ1-1; D call uncertain. The CDR3 length is 11 residues. V lost 6 bases, J lost 6 bases, and 11 bases lay in between. Germline loops: CDR1 DFQATT, CDR2 SNEGSKA (reference sequence).

This rearrangement joins TRBV7-2 to TRBJ2-7; TRBD1 aligns across 7 bases. Germline V gene lookup returns CDR1 SGHTA and CDR2 FQGNSA. V was pared by 8 bases and J by 6 bases, with 7 bases of the junction left unmatched. The CDR3 is 12 amino acids. CDR3 DNA sequence: TGTGCCAGCGGCCCCTCAGGGGGCGAGCAGTACTTC. Encoded protein: CASGPSGGEQYF.

This clone was counted only a few times. The V and J genes are TRBV5-6 and TRBJ1-2; a possible D gene is TRBD1 (5 bases). V was shortened by 4 bases and J by 4 bases, with 14 bases between the two germline ends. Per the germline V gene, CDR1 is SGHDT and CDR2 is YYEEEE. The length of the CDR3 is 14 residues. The CDR3 loop is CASSRGPVIYGYTF. DNA of the CDR3: TGTGCCAGCAGCCGGGGACCGGTGATCTATGGCTACACCTTC.